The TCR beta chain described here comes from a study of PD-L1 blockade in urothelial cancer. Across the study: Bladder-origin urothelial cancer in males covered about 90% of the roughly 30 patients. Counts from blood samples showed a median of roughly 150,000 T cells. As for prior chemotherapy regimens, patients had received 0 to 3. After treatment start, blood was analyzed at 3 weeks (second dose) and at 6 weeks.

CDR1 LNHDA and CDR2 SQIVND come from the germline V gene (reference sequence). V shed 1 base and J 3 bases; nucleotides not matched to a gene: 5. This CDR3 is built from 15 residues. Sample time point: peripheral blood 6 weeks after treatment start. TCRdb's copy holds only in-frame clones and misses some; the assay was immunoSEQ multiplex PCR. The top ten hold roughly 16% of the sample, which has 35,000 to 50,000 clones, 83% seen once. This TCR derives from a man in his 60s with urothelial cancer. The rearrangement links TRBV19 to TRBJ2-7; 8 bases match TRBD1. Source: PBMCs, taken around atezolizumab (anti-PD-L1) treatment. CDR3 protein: CASSIGTGFVYEQYF. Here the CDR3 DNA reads TGTGCCAGTAGTATAGGGACAGGGTTCGTCTACGAGCAGTACTTC.